A single sample is the source of the 2 T cell receptor beta chains below, sequenced in a study of blood T cell repertoires in COVID-19. The table came from immunoSEQ multiplex PCR; TCRdb's copy has only in-frame clones and leaves some out. This sample has 250,000 or so clones; more than 80% occur once, and the top ten carry roughly 5.5%. Specimen: peripheral blood. The receptors stem from a human donor in a cohort sampled during active COVID-19.

The count of this clone is one. The rearrangement uses TRBV6-5 and TRBJ1-3; possibly TRBD1 for D (5 bases). Deletions cut 4 bases from V and 0 bases from J, with 10 bases between. In germline, CDR1 is MNHEY, CDR2 SVGAGI. CDR3 size: 15 residues. CDR3 in amino acids: CASSSGAHSGNTIYF. The CDR3, as DNA: TGTGCCAGCAGTTCTGGGGCCCACTCTGGAAACACCATATATTTT.

The count of this clone is one. CDR3 residues: CASSSTVSYEQYF. CDR3 nucleotides: TGTGCCAGCAGTTCGACAGTTTCCTACGAGCAGTACTTC. The rearrangement uses TRBV28 and TRBJ2-7, with D perhaps matching TRBD1 (5 bases). The V end was cut by 4 bases, the J end by 1 base, with 8 bases between. The CDR3 loop spans 13 amino acids. Per germline, CDR1 MDHEN and CDR2 SYDVKM.